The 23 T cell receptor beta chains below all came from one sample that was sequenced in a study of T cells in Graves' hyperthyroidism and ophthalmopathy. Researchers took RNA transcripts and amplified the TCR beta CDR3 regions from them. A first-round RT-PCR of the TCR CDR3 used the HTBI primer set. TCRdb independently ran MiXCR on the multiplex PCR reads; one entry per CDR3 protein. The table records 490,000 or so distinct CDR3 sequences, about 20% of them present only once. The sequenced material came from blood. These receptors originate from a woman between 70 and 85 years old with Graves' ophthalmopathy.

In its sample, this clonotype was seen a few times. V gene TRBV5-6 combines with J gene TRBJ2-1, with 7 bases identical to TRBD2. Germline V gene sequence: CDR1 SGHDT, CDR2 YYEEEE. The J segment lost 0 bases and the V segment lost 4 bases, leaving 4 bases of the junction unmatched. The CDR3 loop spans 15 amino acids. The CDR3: CASSRGLTSYNEQFF. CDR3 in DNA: TGTGCCAGCAGCCGGGGACTAACCTCCTACAATGAGCAGTTCTTC. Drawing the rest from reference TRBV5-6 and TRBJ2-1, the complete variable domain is DAGVTQSPTHLIKTRGQQVTLRCSPKSGHDTVSWYQQALGQGPQFIFQYYEEEERQRGNFPDRFSGHQFPNYSSELNVNALLLGDSALYLCASSRGLTSYNEQFFGPGTRLTVL.

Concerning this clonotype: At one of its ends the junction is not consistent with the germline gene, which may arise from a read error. CDR3 DNA: TGTGCCAGCAGTTTAGGCACACTGAAAACTGAAGCTTTCTTT. Protein: CASSLGTLKTEAFF. The chain combines TRBV27 with TRBJ1-1; D unresolved. Germline loops: CDR1 MNHEY, CDR2 SMNVEV (reference sequence). The CDR3 is made up of 14 amino acids.

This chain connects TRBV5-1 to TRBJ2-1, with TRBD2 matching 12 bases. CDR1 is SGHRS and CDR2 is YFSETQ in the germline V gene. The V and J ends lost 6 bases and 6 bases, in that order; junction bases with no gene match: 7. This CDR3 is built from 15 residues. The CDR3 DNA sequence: TGCGCCAGCACCGTACCGGGACTAGCGGGCAATGAGCAGTTCTTC. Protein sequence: CASTVPGLAGNEQFF.

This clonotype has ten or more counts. CDR3 nucleotide sequence: TGTGCCAGCAGCTTATATACAGGGGTAGAGACCCAGTACTTC. It translates to CASSLYTGVETQYF. This chain connects TRBV11-2 to TRBJ2-5, with TRBD1 matching 7 bases. V lost 2 bases, J lost 4 bases, and 4 bases stayed unmatched. Germline assignment: CDR1 SGHAT and CDR2 FQNNGV. This CDR3 has 14 amino acids.

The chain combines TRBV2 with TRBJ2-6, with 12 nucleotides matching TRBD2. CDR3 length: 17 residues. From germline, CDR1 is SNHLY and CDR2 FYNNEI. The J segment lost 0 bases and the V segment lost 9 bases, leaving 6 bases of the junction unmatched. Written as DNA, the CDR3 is TGTGCCAGTAGTCTACTAGCGGGGGGCTCTGGGGCCAACGTCCTGACTTTC. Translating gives CASSLLAGGSGANVLTF.

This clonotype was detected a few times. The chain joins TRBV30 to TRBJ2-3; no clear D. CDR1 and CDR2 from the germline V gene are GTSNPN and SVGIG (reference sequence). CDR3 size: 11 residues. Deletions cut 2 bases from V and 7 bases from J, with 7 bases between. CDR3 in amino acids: CAWSTSNTQYF. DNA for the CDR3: TGTGCCTGGAGTACCTCTAATACGCAGTATTTT.

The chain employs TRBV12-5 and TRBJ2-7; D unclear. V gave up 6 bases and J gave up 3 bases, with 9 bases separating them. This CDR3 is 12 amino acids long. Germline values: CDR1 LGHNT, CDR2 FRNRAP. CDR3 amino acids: CASGLQDYEQYF. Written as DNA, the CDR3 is TGTGCTAGTGGATTACAAGACTACGAGCAGTACTTC.

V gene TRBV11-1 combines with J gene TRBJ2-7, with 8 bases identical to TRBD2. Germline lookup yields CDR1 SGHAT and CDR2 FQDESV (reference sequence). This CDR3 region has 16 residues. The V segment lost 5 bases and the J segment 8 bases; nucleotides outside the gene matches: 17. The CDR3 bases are TGTGCCAGCAGCCTCGGACAGACGGGACTAGGTGCTCAGCAGTACTTC. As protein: CASSLGQTGLGAQQYF. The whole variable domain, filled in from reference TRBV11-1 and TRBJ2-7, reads EAEVAQSPRYKITEKSQAVAFWCDPISGHATLYWYRQILGQGPELLVQFQDESVVDDSQLPKDRFSAERLKGVDSTLKIQPAELGDSAMYLCASSLGQTGLGAQQYFGPGTRLTVT.

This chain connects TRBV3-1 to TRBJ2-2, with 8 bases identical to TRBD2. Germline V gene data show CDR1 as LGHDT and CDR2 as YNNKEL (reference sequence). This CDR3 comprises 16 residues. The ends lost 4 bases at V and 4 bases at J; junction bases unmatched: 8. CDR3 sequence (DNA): TGTGCCAGCAGCCCACTCAGCGGGAGCTTCACCGGGGAGCTGTTTTTT. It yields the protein CASSPLSGSFTGELFF. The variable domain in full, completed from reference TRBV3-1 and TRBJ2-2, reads DTAVSQTPKYLVTQMGNDKSIKCEQNLGHDTMYWYKQDSKKFLKIMFSYNNKELIINETVPNRFSPKSPDKAHLNLHINSLELGDSAVYFCASSPLSGSFTGELFFGEGSRLTVL.

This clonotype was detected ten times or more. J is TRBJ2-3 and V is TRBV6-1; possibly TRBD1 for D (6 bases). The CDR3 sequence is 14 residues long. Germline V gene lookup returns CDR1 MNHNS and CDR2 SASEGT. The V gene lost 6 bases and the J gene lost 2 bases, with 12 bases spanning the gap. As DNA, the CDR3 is TGTGCCAGCAGGCAGGACAGAACCACAGATACGCAGTATTTT. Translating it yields CASRQDRTTDTQYF.

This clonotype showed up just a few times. The CDR3 DNA reads as TGTGCCTGGCACCGGGGGGCGAACACTGAAGCTTTCTTT. This sequence encodes CAWHRGANTEAFF. The rearrangement uses TRBV30 and TRBJ1-1, with D maybe TRBD1 (6 bases). Germline V gene data show CDR1 as GTSNPN and CDR2 as SVGIG (reference sequence). The length of the CDR3 is 13 residues. V shed 5 bases and J shed 1 base, with 11 bases lying between them.

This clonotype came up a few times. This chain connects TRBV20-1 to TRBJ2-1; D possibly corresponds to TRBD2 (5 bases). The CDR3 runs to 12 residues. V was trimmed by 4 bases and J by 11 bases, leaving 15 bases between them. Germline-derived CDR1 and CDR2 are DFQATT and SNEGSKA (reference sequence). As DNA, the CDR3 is TGCAGTGCTAACCTTGGGGAGTACCAGCAGTTCTTC. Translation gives CSANLGEYQQFF.

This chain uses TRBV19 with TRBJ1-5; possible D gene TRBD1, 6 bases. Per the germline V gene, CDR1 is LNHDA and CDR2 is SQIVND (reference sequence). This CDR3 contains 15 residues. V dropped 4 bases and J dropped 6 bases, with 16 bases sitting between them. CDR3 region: CASSTHTGFTQPQHF. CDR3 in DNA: TGTGCCAGTAGTACTCACACAGGGTTTACTCAGCCCCAGCATTTT.

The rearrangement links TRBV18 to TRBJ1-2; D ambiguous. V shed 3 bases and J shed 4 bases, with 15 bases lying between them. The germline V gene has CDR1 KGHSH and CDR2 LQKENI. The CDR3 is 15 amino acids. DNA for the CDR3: TGTGCCAGCTCACCGAGCCGGAACTGGGGCTATGGCTACACCTTC. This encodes CASSPSRNWGYGYTF.

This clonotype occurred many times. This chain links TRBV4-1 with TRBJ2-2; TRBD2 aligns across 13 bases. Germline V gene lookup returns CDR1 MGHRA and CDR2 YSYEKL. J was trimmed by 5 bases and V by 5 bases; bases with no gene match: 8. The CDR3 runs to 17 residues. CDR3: CASSGHTSGRGTGELFF. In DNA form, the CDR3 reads TGCGCCAGCAGCGGACATACTAGCGGGAGGGGTACCGGGGAGCTGTTTTTT.

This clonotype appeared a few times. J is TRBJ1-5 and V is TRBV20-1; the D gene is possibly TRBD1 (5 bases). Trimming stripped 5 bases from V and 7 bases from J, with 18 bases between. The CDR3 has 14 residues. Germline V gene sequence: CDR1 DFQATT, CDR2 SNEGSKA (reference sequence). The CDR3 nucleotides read TGCAGTGCTTCCGGGACCAAGCTAGGGCAGCCCCAGCATTTT. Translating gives CSASGTKLGQPQHF.

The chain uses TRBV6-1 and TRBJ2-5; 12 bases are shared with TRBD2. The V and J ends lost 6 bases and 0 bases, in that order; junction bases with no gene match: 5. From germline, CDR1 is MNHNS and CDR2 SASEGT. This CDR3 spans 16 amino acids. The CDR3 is CASSLRTSGNQETQYF. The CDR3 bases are TGTGCCAGCAGCCTCCGGACTAGCGGGAACCAAGAGACCCAGTACTTC.

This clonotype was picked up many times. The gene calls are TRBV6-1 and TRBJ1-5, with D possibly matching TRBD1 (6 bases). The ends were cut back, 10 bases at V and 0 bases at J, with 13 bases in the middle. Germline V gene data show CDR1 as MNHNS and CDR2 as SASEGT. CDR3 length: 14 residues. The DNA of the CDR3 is TGTGCCACACAGGGACCTTATAGCAATCAGCCCCAGCATTTT. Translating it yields CATQGPYSNQPQHF.

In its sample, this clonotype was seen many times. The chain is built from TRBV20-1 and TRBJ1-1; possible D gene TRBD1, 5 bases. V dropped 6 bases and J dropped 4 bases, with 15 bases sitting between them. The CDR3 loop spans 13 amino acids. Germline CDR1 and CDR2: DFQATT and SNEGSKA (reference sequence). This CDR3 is CSALDPRGTEAFF. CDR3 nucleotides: TGCAGTGCCCTGGACCCAAGGGGCACTGAAGCTTTCTTT.

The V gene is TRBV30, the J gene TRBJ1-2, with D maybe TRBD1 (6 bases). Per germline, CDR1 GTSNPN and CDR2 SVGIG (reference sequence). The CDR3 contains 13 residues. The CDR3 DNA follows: TGTGTCGGGCAGGGGAAAGTGGACTATGGCTACACCTTC. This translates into CVGQGKVDYGYTF.

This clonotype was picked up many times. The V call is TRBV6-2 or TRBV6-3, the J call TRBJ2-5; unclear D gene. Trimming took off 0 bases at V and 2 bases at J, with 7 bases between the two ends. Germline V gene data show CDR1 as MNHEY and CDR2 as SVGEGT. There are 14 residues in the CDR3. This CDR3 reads CASSYSAPQETQYF. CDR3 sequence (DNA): TGTGCCAGCAGTTACTCGGCGCCACAAGAGACCCAGTACTTC.

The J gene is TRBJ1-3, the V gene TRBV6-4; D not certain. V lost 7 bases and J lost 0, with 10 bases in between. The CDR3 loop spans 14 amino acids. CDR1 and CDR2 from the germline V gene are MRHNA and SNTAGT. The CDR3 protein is CASTVGSSGNTIYF. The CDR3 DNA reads TGTGCCAGCACCGTCGGAAGCTCTGGAAACACCATATATTTT.

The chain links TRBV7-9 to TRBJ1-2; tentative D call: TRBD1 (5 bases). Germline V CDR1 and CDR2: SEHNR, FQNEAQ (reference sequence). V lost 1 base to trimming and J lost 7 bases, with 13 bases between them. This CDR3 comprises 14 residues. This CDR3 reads CASSLDTGRGGYTF. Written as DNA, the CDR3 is TGTGCCAGCAGCTTAGATACAGGACGAGGTGGCTACACCTTC.